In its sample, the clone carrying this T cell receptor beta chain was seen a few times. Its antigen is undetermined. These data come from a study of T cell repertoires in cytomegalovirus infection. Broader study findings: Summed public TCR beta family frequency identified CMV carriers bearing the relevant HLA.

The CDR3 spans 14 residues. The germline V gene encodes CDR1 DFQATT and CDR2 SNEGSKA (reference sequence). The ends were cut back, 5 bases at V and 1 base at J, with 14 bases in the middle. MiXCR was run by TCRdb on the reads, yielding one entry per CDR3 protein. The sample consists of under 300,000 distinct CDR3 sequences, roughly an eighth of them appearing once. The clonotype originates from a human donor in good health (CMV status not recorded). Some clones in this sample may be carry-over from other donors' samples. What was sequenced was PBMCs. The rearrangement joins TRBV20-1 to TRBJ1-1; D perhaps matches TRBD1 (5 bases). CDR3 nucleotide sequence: TGCAGTGCTCGCAGGGTTGGGGGGAACACTGAAGCTTTCTTT. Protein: CSARRVGGNTEAFF.